Listed below are T cell receptor beta chains from one sample, sequenced in a study of blood T cell repertoires in COVID-19. Generated by immunoSEQ multiplex PCR, the TCRdb table keeps only in-frame clones and is missing some. This table has about 76,000 clones, 75% to 90% appearing once. Material for sequencing was peripheral blood. The source of these receptors is a human donor in a cohort sampled during active COVID-19. CDR3s include the opening cysteine and the closing phenylalanine or tryptophan. The order of the fields is clone size, J gene, V gene, D gene, CDR3 DNA, CDR3 protein. A D gene is named only where the DNA matches it firmly. Rows may omit the clone size; those that give it use once, few, many or a size class.

- TRBJ2-7 TRBV4-1 TRBD1 TGCGCCAGCAGCCAAGTATCGACAGGGCTACTAGAGCAGTACTTC CASSQVSTGLLEQYF
- TRBJ1-2 TRBV5-5 - TGTGCCAGCAGCTTGGGACAAAGCTATGGCTACACCTTC CASSLGQSYGYTF
- TRBJ1-1 TRBV5-8 - TGTGCCAGCAGCTTGGCGTTGAGGGCTCGGGAAGCTTTCTTT CASSLALRAREAFF
- TRBJ2-7 TRBV3-1/TRBV3-2 - TGTGCCAGCAGCCGCCCCCCAGGGGAGCAGTACTTC CASSRPPGEQYF
- TRBJ2-7 TRBV9 TRBD2 TGTGCCAGCAGCCCCACCTCGGGCGGGACTAGCGGGCGATTCTCCTACGAGCAGTACTTC CASSPTSGGTSGRFSYEQYF
- TRBJ1-5 TRBV28 - TGTGCCACCTCCTCTTTAAGCAATCAGCCCCAGCATTTT CATSSLSNQPQHF
- TRBJ2-7 TRBV5-1 - TGCGCCAGCAGCTTGGGCAGGGGGGAATACGAGCAGTACTTC CASSLGRGEYEQYF
once TRBJ1-1 TRBV27 - TGTGCCAGCAGTTTCGGCGGATGGAACACTGAAGCTTTCTTT CASSFGGWNTEAFF
- TRBJ2-1 TRBV7-3 TRBD2 TGTGCCAGCAGCCCAACCCTACGTACGGGGGGGCCCAATGAGCAGTTCTTC CASSPTLRTGGPNEQFF
- TRBJ2-1 TRBV24-1 TRBD2 TGTGCCACCAGTGGACGGGAGGGCCTACGGGAGCAGTTCTTC CATSGREGLREQFF
- TRBJ2-2 TRBV18 TRBD2 TGTGCCAGCTCACCACCCCAGCGGGAGAGCACCGGGGAGCTGTTTTTT CASSPPQRESTGELFF
- TRBJ2-3 TRBV5-1 TRBD2 TGCGCCAGCAGCTGGGGGGGAGTAGGGTTTCCGGATACGCAGTATTTT CASSWGGVGFPDTQYF
- TRBJ2-5 TRBV9 - TGTGCCAGCAGCCCAAACCGGGGGGAGACCCAGTACTTC CASSPNRGETQYF
- TRBJ2-2 TRBV19 TRBD1 TGTGCCAGTATTGTGGGACAGGGTAGCACCGGGGAGCTGTTTTTT CASIVGQGSTGELFF
few TRBJ1-3 TRBV6-1 TRBD1 TGTGCCAGCAGTGAAGTCGACAGGGCTGGAAACACCATATATTTT CASSEVDRAGNTIYF
once TRBJ2-5 TRBV12-3/TRBV12-4 - TGTGCCAGCACCTCGGGAGAGACCCAGTACTTC CASTSGETQYF
- TRBJ2-1 TRBV11-3 TRBD2 TGTGCCAGCAGCTTAGAGGTCCTAACGGGGGGTTACAATGAGCAGTTCTTC CASSLEVLTGGYNEQFF
- TRBJ1-1 TRBV6-5 - TGTGCCAGCAGCAGACGGACGGGGGAAGCTTTCTTT CASSRRTGEAFF
- TRBJ2-2 TRBV5-4 TRBD1 TGTGCCAGCAGTTTCCTGACAGGGGGCTCGAACACCGGGGAGCTGTTTTTT CASSFLTGGSNTGELFF
- TRBJ1-1 TRBV20-1 - TGCAGTGCTAGTTTTCAGGGGAACACTGAAGCTTTCTTT CSASFQGNTEAFF
- TRBJ2-4 TRBV5-1 - TGCGCCAGCAGCTTGGGACAGCTCAAAAACATTCAGTACTTC CASSLGQLKNIQYF
- TRBJ2-5 TRBV2 TRBD1 TGTGCCGCGGCCGGGACAGGGGGGGGTCACCAGACCCAGTACTTC CAAAGTGGGHQTQYF
few TRBJ2-1 TRBV10-2 TRBD2 TGCGCCAGCAGTGAGTCTCGAGGGGTTGCTTTAGGGACTAGCGGGGGGGCCACTGAGCAGTTCTTC CASSESRGVALGTSGGATEQFF
once TRBJ2-1 TRBV21-1 - TGTGCCAGCAGCACGCGGACAGGGGCCAATGAGCAGTTCTTC CASSTRTGANEQFF
- TRBJ2-1 TRBV11-3 - TGTGCCAGCAGCTACCGGAAGGGAGTCCCCTACAATGAGCAGTTCTTC CASSYRKGVPYNEQFF
- TRBJ2-1 TRBV7-3 - TGTGCCAGCAGCTCCCCCCCTCTCGGTAATGAGCAGTTCTTC CASSSPPLGNEQFF
- TRBJ2-5 TRBV18 TRBD2 TGTGCCAGCTCACCGACTAGCGGGAGTGGGGAGACCCAGTACTTC CASSPTSGSGETQYF
- TRBJ1-2 TRBV30 TRBD1 TGTGCCTGGAGTACCCCCGGGACAGGGGGCGACTATGGCTACACCTTC CAWSTPGTGGDYGYTF
- TRBJ2-1 TRBV4-3 TRBD1 TGCGCCAGCAGCCAAGATCGGCAGGGGGCATACTACAATGAGCAGTTCTTC CASSQDRQGAYYNEQFF
- TRBJ2-3 TRBV11-2 - TGTGCCAGCAGCTTAGATGGCCGCGGGCTTCGTCAGTATTTT CASSLDGRGLRQYF
- TRBJ2-5 TRBV28 TRBD1 TGTGCCAGCAGTCATCCGGGACAGGGCCAAGAGACCCAGTACTTC CASSHPGQGQETQYF
- TRBJ2-3 TRBV27 - TGTGCCAGCAGTCAAAGGGGACATATCACAGATACGCAGTATTTT CASSQRGHITDTQYF
- TRBJ2-7 TRBV7-8 TRBD2 TGCGCCAGCAGCTTAGTGGCTAGCGGGGTCTCCTCCTACGAGCAGTACTTC CASSLVASGVSSYEQYF
- TRBJ1-4 TRBV15 - TGTGCCACCAGCAGATCCCAGGGTTTTACTAATGAAAAACTGTTTTTT CATSRSQGFTNEKLFF
- TRBJ2-3 TRBV4-3 - TGCGCCAGCAGCCAAGCCGCCCAGGGTAGTACAGATACGCAGTATTTT CASSQAAQGSTDTQYF
- TRBJ2-2 TRBV6-5 TRBD1 TGTGCCAGCGGACAGGGGGTCTCGAACACCGGGGAGCTGTTTTTT CASGQGVSNTGELFF
- TRBJ2-4 TRBV18 - TGTGCCAGCTCACCGCGGAGGGAAAAGTACTTC CASSPRREKYF
- TRBJ1-5 TRBV30 - TGTGCCTGGAGAGGGCAGGGTGGAATTCAGCCCCAGCATTTT CAWRGQGGIQPQHF
- TRBJ1-1 TRBV19 - - CASTSGLNTEAFF
- TRBJ2-1 TRBV4-2 TRBD2 TGTGCCAGCAGCCCCAGTCCCGGGACTAGCGGACCGGGCGAGCAGTTCTTC CASSPSPGTSGPGEQFF
- TRBJ1-2 TRBV5-1 - TGCGCCAGCAGCTTGGGAGGTACTGGAGCTAACTATGGCTACACCTTC CASSLGGTGANYGYTF
- TRBJ2-3 TRBV27 TRBD1 TGTGCCAGCAGTTTATCGCCGAGGGGGCTGAGCACAGATACGCAGTATTTT CASSLSPRGLSTDTQYF
- TRBJ2-1 TRBV7-2 - TGTGCCAGCAGCTTTCGCAATGAGCAGTTCTTC CASSFRNEQFF
- TRBJ2-1 TRBV5-6 - TGTGCCAGCAGCCCCCCCGGTAGAATTGAGCAGTTCTTC CASSPPGRIEQFF
- TRBJ2-1 TRBV7-3 TRBD2 TGTGCCAGCAGCCGGACTAGCGGGGGCCTCAGCTCCTACAATGAGCAGTTCTTC CASSRTSGGLSSYNEQFF